This T cell receptor (beta chain) appears in the sequencing data of a study of shared clonotypes between healthy human individuals. Study as a whole: The study enrolled a couple of women and a few men aged 18 to 49. Study outcomes and limitations: Sample collection involved blood only; tissue repertoires are likely different. Unshared clonotypes carried lower generation probabilities than those common to all four donors.

In the original processing: Filtering was not the same, since immunoSEQ gave junction-only sequences without quality scores. Using immunoSEQ multiplex PCR, the repertoire was profiled, and TCRdb retains in-frame clones only, with some absent. From that table come the V and J calls and clone size; the DNA was used to work out D and trimming. The sample comprises roughly 100,000 clones, roughly 70% of which are singletons, and approximately 25% rests with the top ten. The trim removed 3 bases at V and 7 bases at J, leaving 9 bases unmatched. The germline gives CDR1 MNHEY, CDR2 SMNVEV (reference sequence). This CDR3 spans 17 amino acids. A word on this clone: Antigen specificity is unknown.

The sample taken for sequencing was memory CD8+ T cells sorted from blood. Indicated subset: CD45RO+ cells pooled with CCR7-negative TemRA cells. V gene TRBV27 combines with J gene TRBJ2-1, with 13 bases fitting TRBD2. This receptor was taken from a woman between 25 and 40 years old in good health. CDR3 nucleotide sequence: TGTGCCAGCAGTTTCGGTACTAGCGGGAGGGCCCCAAATGAGCAGTTCTTC. Its protein product is CASSFGTSGRAPNEQFF.